The next 11 T cell receptor beta chains were all read from a single sample in a study of shared clonotypes between healthy human individuals. Produced via immunoSEQ multiplex PCR; TCRdb's table is partial and in-frame only. Among around 1.1 million clones listed, approximately 77% were seen once. The sequenced material came from memory CD4+ T cells from PBMCs. Indicated subset: CD45RA-negative fraction. The source of these receptors is a man younger than 35 in good health. Some clones in this sample may be carry-over from other donors' samples.

V and J are TRBV29-1 and TRBJ2-4; D possibly corresponds to TRBD2 (5 bases). V was trimmed by 4 bases and J by 5 bases, leaving 12 bases between them. Germline lookup yields CDR1 SQVTM and CDR2 ANQGSEA. The CDR3 extends over 13 amino acids. The CDR3 protein is CSVGRTFQNIQYF. CDR3 bases: TGCAGCGTTGGGAGGACTTTCCAAAACATTCAGTACTTC.

This clone was recorded at least ten times. The genes are TRBV7-2 and TRBJ1-5; D remains unclear. This CDR3 has 15 amino acids. Germline V lookup: CDR1 SGHTA, CDR2 FQGNSA. The V gene lost 1 base and the J gene lost 1 base, with 8 bases spanning the gap. The CDR3 loop is CASSLGPRSNQPQHF. The CDR3 DNA reads as TGTGCCAGCAGCTTAGGACCGAGGAGCAATCAGCCCCAGCATTTT. Looking up the rest from reference TRBV7-2 and TRBJ1-5 gives the full variable domain: GAGVSQSPSNKVTEKGKDVELRCDPISGHTALYWYRQSLGQGLEFLIYFQGNSAPDKSGLPSDRFSAERTGGSVSTLTIQRTQQEDSAVYLCASSLGPRSNQPQHFGDGTRLSIL.

In the case of this clone: Different DNA sequences within this sample yield the same CDR3. The rearrangement uses TRBV5-4 and TRBJ2-7; no firm D call. The CDR3 length is 13 residues. Germline V gene sequence: CDR1 SGHNT, CDR2 YYREEE (reference sequence). Trimming pared 5 bases from V and 0 bases from J, leaving 9 bases between. CDR3 protein: CASSPGGSYEQYF. The CDR3 bases are TGTGCCAGCAGTCCCGGTGGCTCCTACGAGCAGTACTTC. The full variable domain, rest sourced from reference TRBV5-4 and TRBJ2-7, is ETGVTQSPTHLIKTRGQQVTLRCSSQSGHNTVSWYQQALGQGPQFIFQYYREEENGRGNFPPRFSGLQFPNYSSELNVNALELDDSALYLCASSPGGSYEQYFGPGTRLTVT.

The chain couples TRBV5-1 to TRBJ2-5; D call uncertain. The J call could be wrong; TRBJ2-7 is a better fit for the DNA end. Germline V gene lookup returns CDR1 SGHRS and CDR2 YFSETQ. The CDR3 runs to 14 residues. Here the CDR3 reads CASSPDTDSYEQYF. The DNA of the CDR3 is TGCGCCAGCAGCCCAGACACGGACTCCTACGAGCAGTACTTC.

The chain recombines TRBV27 with TRBJ2-3; possibly TRBD1 for D (6 bases). CDR3 size: 15 residues. In germline, CDR1 is MNHEY, CDR2 SMNVEV (reference sequence). V dropped 3 bases and J dropped 4 bases, with 14 bases sitting between them. CDR3 DNA: TGTGCCAGCAGTTTCCTGGATGCAGGGGCAGATACGCAGTATTTT. Translating it yields CASSFLDAGADTQYF.

This clone came up once. The chain recombines TRBV9 with TRBJ2-1, with unresolved D. Germline CDR1 and CDR2: SGDLS and YYNGEE. Trimming stripped 4 bases from V and 0 bases from J, with 11 bases between. The length of the CDR3 is 15 residues. This CDR3 is CASSPQALSYNEQFF. The CDR3 DNA follows: TGTGCCAGCAGCCCTCAGGCACTCTCCTACAATGAGCAGTTCTTC.

This clone showed up just a few times. V and J are TRBV6-1 and TRBJ1-2, with unresolved D. From germline, CDR1 is MNHNS and CDR2 SASEGT. V shed 2 bases and J shed 4 bases, with 5 bases lying between them. CDR3 length: 12 amino acids. CDR3: CASSEWVYGYTF. The DNA for the CDR3 is TGTGCCAGCAGTGAATGGGTCTATGGCTACACCTTC.

The chain couples TRBV15 to TRBJ2-7; 7 nucleotides line up with TRBD2. J was trimmed by 2 bases and V by 0 bases; bases with no gene match: 7. The CDR3 covers 16 residues. Per the germline V gene, CDR1 is LNHNV and CDR2 is YYDKDF (reference sequence). The CDR3 region has the DNA TGTGCCACCAGCAGAGACGTCGGGGGAGGGCCCTACGAGCAGTACTTC. The encoded protein is CATSRDVGGGPYEQYF.

This clone was picked up many times. The chain carries TRBV7-9 and TRBJ1-2; 10 positions match TRBD1. CDR3 size: 15 residues. The ends lost 4 bases at V and 2 bases at J; junction bases unmatched: 4. Germline CDR1 reads SEHNR; CDR2 reads FQNEAQ (reference sequence). In nucleotides, the CDR3 is TGTGCCAGCAGCTCCGGGACAGGGGAGAACTATGGCTACACCTTC. Residues: CASSSGTGENYGYTF.

This chain connects TRBV25-1 to TRBJ2-1; 7 bases line up with TRBD1. The CDR3 spans 13 residues. The ends lost 8 bases at V and 4 bases at J; junction bases unmatched: 5. Germline V lookup: CDR1 MGHDK, CDR2 SYGVNS. The CDR3 region has the DNA TGTGCCAGCCTCGGGGACAGATACAATGAGCAGTTCTTC. As protein: CASLGDRYNEQFF.

This clone was counted a single time. The rearrangement uses TRBV28 and TRBJ2-7, with 9 bases lining up with TRBD1. J gave up 4 bases and V 3 bases, and 4 bases lay outside the gene matches. Germline lookup yields CDR1 MDHEN and CDR2 SYDVKM. This CDR3 spans 14 amino acids. The CDR3 DNA follows: TGTGCCAGCAGTTTCGTGACAGGGGGATACGAGCAGTACTTC. Its protein product is CASSFVTGGYEQYF.